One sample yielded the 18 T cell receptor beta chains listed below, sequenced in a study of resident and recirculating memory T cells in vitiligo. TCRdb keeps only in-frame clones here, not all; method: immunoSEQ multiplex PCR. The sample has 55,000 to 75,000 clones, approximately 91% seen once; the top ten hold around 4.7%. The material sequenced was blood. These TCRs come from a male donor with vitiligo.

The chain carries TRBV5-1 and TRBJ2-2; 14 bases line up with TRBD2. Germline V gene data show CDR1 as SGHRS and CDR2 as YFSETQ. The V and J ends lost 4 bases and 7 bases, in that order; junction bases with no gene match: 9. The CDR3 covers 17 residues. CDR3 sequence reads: CASSGPGLAGASGELFF. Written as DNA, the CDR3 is TGCGCCAGCAGCGGACCGGGACTAGCGGGGGCTAGCGGGGAGCTGTTTTTT.

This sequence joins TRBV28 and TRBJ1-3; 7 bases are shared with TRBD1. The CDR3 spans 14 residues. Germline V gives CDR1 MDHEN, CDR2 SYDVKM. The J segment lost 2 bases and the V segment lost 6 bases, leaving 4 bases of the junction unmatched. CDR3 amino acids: CASRDGTAGNTIYF. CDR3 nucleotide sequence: TGTGCCAGCAGGGACGGGACAGCTGGAAACACCATATATTTT.

CDR3 bases: TGTGCCAGCAGTTCACACGAACGACAGAAGGAAGAGACCCAGTACTTC. It is translated as CASSSHERQKEETQYF. The chain links TRBV6-6 to TRBJ2-5; D is perhaps TRBD1 (5 bases). Trimming removed 4 bases at V and 3 bases at J, with 18 bases between. Per the germline V gene, CDR1 is MNHNY and CDR2 is SVGAGI (reference sequence). This CDR3 has 16 residues.

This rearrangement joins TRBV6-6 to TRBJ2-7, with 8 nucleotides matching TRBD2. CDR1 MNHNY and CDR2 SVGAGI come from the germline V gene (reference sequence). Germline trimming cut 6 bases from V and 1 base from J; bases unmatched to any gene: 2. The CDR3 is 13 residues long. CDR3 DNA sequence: TGTGCCAGCAGACTAGCGGCGTCCTACGAGCAGTACTTC. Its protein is CASRLAASYEQYF.

The CDR3 DNA reads as TGTGCCACCAGCAGAGATAACAGGGTGAACACTGAAGCTTTCTTT. It codes for CATSRDNRVNTEAFF. The chain is built from TRBV15 and TRBJ1-1; D might be TRBD1 (6 bases). Trimming cost V 0 bases and J 0 bases, with 8 bases left between them. This CDR3 is built from 15 residues. Germline values: CDR1 LNHNV, CDR2 YYDKDF (reference sequence). Drawing the rest from reference TRBV15 and TRBJ1-1, the complete variable domain is DAMVIQNPRYQVTQFGKPVTLSCSQTLNHNVMYWYQQKSSQAPKLLFHYYDKDFNNEADTPDNFQSRRPNTSFCFLDIRSPGLGDTAMYLCATSRDNRVNTEAFFGQGTRLTVV.

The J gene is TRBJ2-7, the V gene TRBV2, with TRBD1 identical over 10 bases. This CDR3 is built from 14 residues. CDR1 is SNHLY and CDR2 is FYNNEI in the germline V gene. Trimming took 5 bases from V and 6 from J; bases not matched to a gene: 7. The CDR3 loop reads CASSKRTGGTEQYF. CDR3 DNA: TGTGCCAGCAGTAAAAGGACAGGGGGAACCGAGCAGTACTTC.

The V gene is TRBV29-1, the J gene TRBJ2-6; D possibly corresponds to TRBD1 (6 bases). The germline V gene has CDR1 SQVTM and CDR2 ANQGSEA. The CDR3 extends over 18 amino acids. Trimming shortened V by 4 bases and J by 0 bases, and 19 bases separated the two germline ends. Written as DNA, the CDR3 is TGCAGCGTTGTAAGCAGGGGCCGACCAAGCTCTGGGGCCAACGTCCTGACTTTC. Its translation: CSVVSRGRPSSGANVLTF.

CDR3 nucleotide sequence: TGTGCCAGCTCACCGCCGGGACAGGGGATCAGGTGGGAGCTGTTTTTT. Residues: CASSPPGQGIRWELFF. The V and J genes are TRBV18 and TRBJ2-2; the match to TRBD1 covers 10 bases. The CDR3 spans 16 residues. The germline V gene has CDR1 KGHSH and CDR2 LQKENI. After removal of 3 bases from V and 9 bases from J, the junction contained 10 bases not matched to a gene.

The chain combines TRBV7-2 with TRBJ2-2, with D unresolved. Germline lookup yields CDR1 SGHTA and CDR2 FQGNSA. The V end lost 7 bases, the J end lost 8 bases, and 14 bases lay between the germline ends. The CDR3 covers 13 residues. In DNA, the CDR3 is TGTGCCAGCACACCTAATCTGCAAGGGGAGCTGTTTTTT. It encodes CASTPNLQGELFF.

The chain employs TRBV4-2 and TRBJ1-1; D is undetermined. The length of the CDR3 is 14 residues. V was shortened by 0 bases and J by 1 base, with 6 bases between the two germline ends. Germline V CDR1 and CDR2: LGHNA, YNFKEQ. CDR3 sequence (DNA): TGTGCCAGCAGCCAAGACAGTTCGAACACTGAAGCTTTCTTT. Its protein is CASSQDSSNTEAFF.

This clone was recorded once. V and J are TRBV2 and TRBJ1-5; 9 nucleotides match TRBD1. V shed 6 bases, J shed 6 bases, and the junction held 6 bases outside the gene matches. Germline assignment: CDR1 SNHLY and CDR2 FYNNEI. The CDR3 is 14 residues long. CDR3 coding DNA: TGTGCCAGCAGGGGGACAGGGTCGTCTCAGCCCCAGCATTTT. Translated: CASRGTGSSQPQHF.

The CDR3 DNA follows: TGTGCCAGCAGCTTAGATCCGCAGGATCAGCCCCAGCATTTT. Its translation: CASSLDPQDQPQHF. This rearrangement joins TRBV11-2 to TRBJ1-5; unclear D gene. Germline V gene lookup returns CDR1 SGHAT and CDR2 FQNNGV. The CDR3 has 14 amino acids. V gave up 0 bases and J gave up 5 bases, with 8 bases separating them. The variable domain in full, with the rest retrieved from reference TRBV11-2 and TRBJ1-5, is EAGVAQSPRYKIIEKRQSVAFWCNPISGHATLYWYQQILGQGPKLLIQFQNNGVVDDSQLPKDRFSAERLKGVDSTLKIQPAKLEDSAVYLCASSLDPQDQPQHFGDGTRLSIL.

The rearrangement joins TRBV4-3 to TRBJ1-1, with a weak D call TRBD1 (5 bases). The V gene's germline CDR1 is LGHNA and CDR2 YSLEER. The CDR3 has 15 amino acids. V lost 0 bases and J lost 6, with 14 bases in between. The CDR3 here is CASSQDWAGLSEAFF. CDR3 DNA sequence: TGCGCCAGCAGCCAAGATTGGGCAGGGCTATCTGAAGCTTTCTTT.

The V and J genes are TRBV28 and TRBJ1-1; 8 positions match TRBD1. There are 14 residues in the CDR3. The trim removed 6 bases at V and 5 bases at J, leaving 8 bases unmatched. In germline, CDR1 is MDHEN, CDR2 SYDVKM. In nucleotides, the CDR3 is TGTGCCAGCAGGCCGCAGGGGGCGAGGACTGAAGCTTTCTTT. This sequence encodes CASRPQGARTEAFF.

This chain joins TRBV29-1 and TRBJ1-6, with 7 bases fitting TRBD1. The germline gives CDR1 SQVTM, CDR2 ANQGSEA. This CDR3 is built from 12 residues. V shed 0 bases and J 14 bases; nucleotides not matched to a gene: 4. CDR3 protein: CSVEEGRGSLHF. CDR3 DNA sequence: TGCAGCGTTGAAGAAGGCAGGGGGTCCCTCCACTTT.

DNA for the CDR3: TGTGCCAGCAGCGGCCGACTAGCGGGGGGGCCCACAGATACGCAGTATTTT. Translation gives CASSGRLAGGPTDTQYF. J is TRBJ2-3 and V is TRBV9, with 14 bases that match TRBD2. CDR3 length: 17 residues. Germline assignment: CDR1 SGDLS and CDR2 YYNGEE. Trimming took 3 bases from V and 2 from J; bases not matched to a gene: 5.

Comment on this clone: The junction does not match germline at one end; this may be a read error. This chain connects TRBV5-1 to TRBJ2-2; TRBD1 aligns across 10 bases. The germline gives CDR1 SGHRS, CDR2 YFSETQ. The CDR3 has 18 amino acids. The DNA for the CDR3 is TGCGCCAGCAGCTTGGGACAGGGGGCCCTTGTGAACCCCGGGGAGCTGTTTTTT. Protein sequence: CASSLGQGALVNPGELFF. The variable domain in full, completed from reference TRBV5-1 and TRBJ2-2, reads KAGVTQTPRYLIKTRGQQVTLSCSPISGHRSVSWYQQTPGQGLQFLFEYFSETQRNKGNFPGRFSGRQFSNSRSEMNVSTLELGDSALYLCASSLGQGALVNPGELFFGEGSRLTVL.

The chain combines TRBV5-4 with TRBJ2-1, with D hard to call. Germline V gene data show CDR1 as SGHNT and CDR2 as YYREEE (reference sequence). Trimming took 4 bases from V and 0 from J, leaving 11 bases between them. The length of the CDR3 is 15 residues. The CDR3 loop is CASSLSDSSYNEQFF. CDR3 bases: TGTGCCAGCAGCCTGTCCGATAGCTCCTACAATGAGCAGTTCTTC.